A single sample gave rise to the 30 T cell receptor beta chains below, sequenced in a study of siplizumab effects on memory and regulatory T cells. The table came from immunoSEQ multiplex PCR; TCRdb's copy has only in-frame clones and leaves some out. The table shows 90,000 to 95,000 clones, with roughly 93% occurring only once. Material: CD8+ T cells sorted from blood. Source of these receptors: a human donor in good health.

V usage is TRBV14 and J usage is TRBJ1-2; no clear D gene. CDR1 and CDR2 from the germline V gene are SGHDN and FVKESK. Trimming left V 1 base short and J 2 bases short, with 17 bases between. The CDR3 has 17 residues. The CDR3: CASSQVIGGSGNYGYTF. The CDR3 DNA is TGTGCCAGCAGCCAAGTAATAGGTGGATCGGGGAACTATGGCTACACCTTC.

This clone was recorded a few times. This chain uses TRBV6-5 with TRBJ1-2, with a tentative D call TRBD1 (6 bases). CDR1 is MNHEY and CDR2 is SVGAGI in the germline V gene. Deletions cut 5 bases from V and 6 bases from J, with 13 bases between. The CDR3 spans 13 residues. The DNA of the CDR3 is TGTGCCAGCAGTAGGAGGACAGACGATGGCTACACCTTC. Its translation: CASSRRTDDGYTF.

The chain couples TRBV19 to TRBJ1-5; 7 positions match TRBD1. J was trimmed by 3 bases and V by 5 bases; bases with no gene match: 4. This CDR3 region has 14 residues. Germline V gives CDR1 LNHDA, CDR2 SQIVND (reference sequence). In DNA, the CDR3 is TGTGCCAGTAGTTGGGACAGCTACAATCAGCCCCAGCATTTT. Translating it yields CASSWDSYNQPQHF.

This clone was observed a single time. J is TRBJ2-7 and V is TRBV29-1, with D hard to call. The CDR3 spans 12 residues. V was pared by 8 bases and J by 5 bases, with 16 bases between. Germline CDR1 and CDR2: SQVTM and ANQGSEA. The CDR3 coding sequence is TGCAGCACTATCGTTGGTCCCAACGAGCAGTACTTC. Its protein is CSTIVGPNEQYF.

The chain carries TRBV27 and TRBJ2-1; D is possibly TRBD1 (5 bases). Germline CDR1 and CDR2: MNHEY and SMNVEV (reference sequence). The CDR3 is 14 residues long. V was cut by 6 bases and J by 5 bases, with 14 bases left in between. The CDR3 loop reads CASSMTTGHNEQFF. The DNA for the CDR3 is TGTGCCAGCAGCATGACCACAGGTCACAATGAGCAGTTCTTC.

The rearrangement links TRBV6-1 to TRBJ2-7; D ambiguous. The germline V and J ends were trimmed by 3 bases and 5 bases, with 8 bases remaining between them. The CDR3 length is 12 residues. Germline V lookup: CDR1 MNHNS, CDR2 SASEGT. The CDR3 loop is CASSDPGDEQYF. DNA of the CDR3: TGTGCCAGCAGTGACCCTGGGGACGAGCAGTACTTC.

The chain couples TRBV27 to TRBJ2-1; the match to TRBD2 covers 9 bases. The trim removed 8 bases at V and 2 bases at J, leaving 7 bases unmatched. This CDR3 has 15 amino acids. Germline V gene lookup returns CDR1 MNHEY and CDR2 SMNVEV (reference sequence). The CDR3 DNA reads as TGTGCCAGCGGAAAGACTAGCGGTCCCTACAATGAGCAGTTCTTC. Translated, it gives CASGKTSGPYNEQFF.

V usage is TRBV7-9 and J usage is TRBJ2-1; no reliable D call. This CDR3 has 13 amino acids. Between the trimmed V and J ends, which lost 6 bases and 0 bases, there was a span of 6 bases. Germline V gives CDR1 SEHNR, CDR2 FQNEAQ (reference sequence). The CDR3 loop reads CASSSSSYNEQFF. The CDR3, as DNA: TGTGCCAGCAGTTCTAGCTCCTACAATGAGCAGTTCTTC.

The J gene is TRBJ2-7, the V gene TRBV6-1; 8 bases line up with TRBD2. The CDR3 totals 14 residues. V lost 5 bases and J lost 2; bases outside the gene matches: 5. Germline lookup yields CDR1 MNHNS and CDR2 SASEGT. For the CDR3, the DNA is TGTGCCAGCAGTTCGCGGGGGGAAACCTACGAGCAGTACTTC. Amino acid sequence: CASSSRGETYEQYF.

The sample holds a few counts of this clone. The chain links TRBV19 to TRBJ1-2, with D hard to call. There are 15 residues in the CDR3. V was clipped by 1 base and J by 6 bases, with 15 bases between them. The germline V gene has CDR1 LNHDA and CDR2 SQIVND (reference sequence). Here the CDR3 DNA reads TGTGCCAGTAGTATAGGCAACTGGCTAGAGGATGGCTACACCTTC. This codes for CASSIGNWLEDGYTF.

This sequence joins TRBV10-3 and TRBJ1-1; D call uncertain. Trimming cost V 10 bases and J 2 bases, with 8 bases left between them. CDR1 and CDR2 from the germline V gene are ENHRY and SYGVKD. The CDR3 has 11 amino acids. In DNA, the CDR3 is TGTGCCACCCTGATTAACACTGAAGCTTTCTTT. Protein: CATLINTEAFF.

This chain joins TRBV7-9 and TRBJ2-5; 7 nucleotides match TRBD1. The DNA end lines up better with TRBJ2-7; the J call may be wrong. CDR1 SEHNR and CDR2 FQNEAQ come from the germline V gene (reference sequence). The CDR3 has 16 residues. This CDR3 reads CASSSGQTEDSYEQYF. The CDR3, as DNA: TGTGCCAGCAGCTCGGGACAGACCGAGGACTCCTACGAGCAGTACTTC.

V gene TRBV19 combines with J gene TRBJ1-5; D is perhaps TRBD1 (6 bases). Between the trimmed V and J ends, which lost 5 bases and 4 bases, there was a span of 21 bases. The germline V gene encodes CDR1 LNHDA and CDR2 SQIVND (reference sequence). The CDR3 totals 17 residues. The CDR3 nucleotides are TGTGCCAGTAGTCCGATGGGGGGCAGCCAGCTTAATCAGCCCCAGCATTTT. Its translation is CASSPMGGSQLNQPQHF.

V is TRBV6-5 and J is TRBJ1-6, with unresolved D. There are 13 residues in the CDR3. Per the germline V gene, CDR1 is MNHEY and CDR2 is SVGAGI. The V gene lost 0 bases and the J gene lost 13 bases, with 10 bases spanning the gap. For the CDR3, the DNA is TGTGCCAGCAGTTACTCGATTGGGGTTCCCCTCCACTTT. Protein product: CASSYSIGVPLHF.

The rearrangement joins TRBV5-1 to TRBJ2-2; D is unclear. This CDR3 spans 15 amino acids. The V end lost 1 base, the J end lost 1 base, and 8 bases lay between the germline ends. Germline CDR1 is SGHRS and CDR2 is YFSETQ. The CDR3: CASSLFRMNTGELFF. In DNA, the CDR3 is TGCGCCAGCAGCTTGTTCAGGATGAACACCGGGGAGCTGTTTTTT.

The chain uses TRBV6-5 and TRBJ1-2; D gene uncertain. The V end lost 6 bases, the J end lost 6 bases, and 8 bases lay between the germline ends. This CDR3 contains 11 residues. Germline V gene data show CDR1 as MNHEY and CDR2 as SVGAGI. DNA for the CDR3: TGTGCCAGCAGCTCCGGGAATGGCTACACCTTC. The encoded protein is CASSSGNGYTF.

CDR3 DNA: TGCAGCGTTGAAGATATCAGGACAGGGCTTGGGGAGACCCAGTACTTC. The encoded protein is CSVEDIRTGLGETQYF. This sequence joins TRBV29-1 and TRBJ2-5, with TRBD1 identical over 8 bases. J lost 5 bases, V lost 0 bases, and 11 bases had no gene match. This CDR3 comprises 16 residues. The V gene's germline CDR1 is SQVTM and CDR2 ANQGSEA.

This clone was seen a single time. The CDR3 nucleotides read TGTGCCAGCAGCAGGTACAACTACGAGCAGTACTTC. Amino acids: CASSRYNYEQYF. The chain recombines TRBV21-1 with TRBJ2-7; the D call TRBD1 from the table was never checked on the DNA. TRBV21-1 is recorded as a pseudogene. The CDR3 is 12 amino acids.

This rearrangement joins TRBV30 to TRBJ1-1, with a weak D call TRBD1 (6 bases). Germline loops: CDR1 GTSNPN, CDR2 SVGIG (reference sequence). V was trimmed by 5 bases and J by 7 bases, leaving 14 bases between them. This CDR3 region has 12 residues. CDR3 DNA sequence: TGTGCCTGGTGGGGGTGGGGGCTTGAAGCTTTCTTT. This sequence encodes CAWWGWGLEAFF.

This clone was observed a single time. V is TRBV27 and J is TRBJ2-7; D is ambiguous. V was cut by 5 bases and J by 3 bases, with 20 bases left in between. The germline V gene encodes CDR1 MNHEY and CDR2 SMNVEV (reference sequence). The CDR3 extends over 16 amino acids. The CDR3, as DNA: TGTGCCAGCAGTCCCCCCCGGACGGCTGGAGACTACGAGCAGTACTTC. Encoded protein: CASSPPRTAGDYEQYF.

The chain combines TRBV29-1 with TRBJ2-7; D is perhaps TRBD1 or TRBD2 (5 bases each). This CDR3 comprises 13 residues. CDR1 and CDR2 (germline): SQVTM, ANQGSEA. V was pared by 6 bases and J by 3 bases, with 15 bases between. The CDR3 is CSVPRDGGYEQYF. The CDR3 bases are TGCAGCGTCCCCCGGGACGGAGGCTACGAGCAGTACTTC.

The chain links TRBV4-3 to TRBJ1-2; maybe TRBD1 (5 bases). Germline V gene lookup returns CDR1 LGHNA and CDR2 YSLEER. There are 14 residues in the CDR3. The V end lost 0 bases, the J end lost 7 bases, and 12 bases lay between the germline ends. This CDR3 is CASSQDQGIRGYTF. As DNA, the CDR3 is TGCGCCAGCAGCCAAGATCAGGGCATTCGTGGCTACACCTTC.

The chain links TRBV29-1 to TRBJ2-1; 9 nucleotides line up with TRBD1. Germline CDR1 is SQVTM and CDR2 is ANQGSEA. This CDR3 comprises 14 residues. The J segment lost 0 bases and the V segment lost 7 bases, leaving 4 bases of the junction unmatched. CDR3 amino acids: CSAWDRVSYNEQFF. DNA of the CDR3: TGCAGCGCCTGGGACAGGGTCTCCTACAATGAGCAGTTCTTC.

This clone was seen more than once but under ten times. V usage is TRBV7-9 and J usage is TRBJ2-7, with 9 bases identical to TRBD2. V shed 5 bases and J 0 bases; nucleotides not matched to a gene: 14. Germline V gene data show CDR1 as SEHNR and CDR2 as FQNEAQ (reference sequence). The CDR3 length is 18 residues. CDR3 amino acids: CASSAQAGTSLSSYEQYF. The CDR3 DNA follows: TGTGCCAGCAGCGCACAGGCCGGGACTAGCCTATCCTCCTACGAGCAGTACTTC.

The rearrangement uses TRBV6-4 and TRBJ2-1, with 9 bases fitting TRBD2. CDR3 length: 17 residues. Germline V gene data show CDR1 as MRHNA and CDR2 as SNTAGT. The junction had 10 bases not matched to a gene; V was cut back by 3 bases and J by 4 bases. The CDR3 DNA sequence: TGTGCCAGCAGTGAGAGTCCTAGCGGGACAATATACAATGAGCAGTTCTTC. Protein sequence: CASSESPSGTIYNEQFF.

This chain uses TRBV2 with TRBJ1-1; tentative D call: TRBD1 (5 bases). V was clipped by 8 bases and J by 3 bases, with 19 bases between them. This CDR3 contains 15 residues. Germline V gives CDR1 SNHLY, CDR2 FYNNEI. CDR3 DNA: TGTGCCAGCTCCAATGTTGGGGGTAAGGACACTGAAGCTTTCTTT. The encoded protein is CASSNVGGKDTEAFF.

The V call is TRBV14, the J call TRBJ2-7; no reliable D call. V lost 1 base and J 2 bases, leaving 6 bases between the germline ends. The CDR3 length is 13 residues. Per the germline V gene, CDR1 is SGHDN and CDR2 is FVKESK. In DNA, the CDR3 is TGTGCCAGCAGCCAAGGGGTAACCTACGAGCAGTACTTC. Translation: CASSQGVTYEQYF.

The rearrangement links TRBV7-9 to TRBJ2-1, with 10 bases fitting TRBD2. Germline-derived CDR1 and CDR2 are SEHNR and FQNEAQ (reference sequence). The V segment lost 6 bases and the J segment 7 bases; nucleotides outside the gene matches: 9. The CDR3 contains 15 residues. CDR3: CASRSSSGSRNEQFF. CDR3 sequence (DNA): TGTGCCAGCAGGTCCTCTAGCGGGAGTCGGAATGAGCAGTTCTTC.

This clone occurred once. This chain uses TRBV6-1 with TRBJ1-1; the D is unclear. This CDR3 is 14 amino acids long. The germline V gene has CDR1 MNHNS and CDR2 SASEGT. V was clipped by 0 bases and J by 3 bases, with 8 bases between them. The CDR3 region has the DNA TGTGCCAGCAGTGAAGCGCGGTATTACACTGAAGCTTTCTTT. It translates to CASSEARYYTEAFF.

In its sample, this clone was seen a few times. The chain has TRBV4-1 and TRBJ1-1; possible D gene TRBD1, 6 bases. This CDR3 is built from 15 residues. The V end was cut by 0 bases, the J end by 1 base, with 9 bases between. Germline values: CDR1 MGHRA, CDR2 YSYEKL. This CDR3 reads CASSQDGQPNTEAFF. The DNA of the CDR3 is TGCGCCAGCAGCCAAGACGGACAGCCGAACACTGAAGCTTTCTTT.